The 13 T cell receptor beta chains below come from one sample, sequenced in a study of human T cells and chemical hapten exposure. Time point noted: patch test 3, about 24 weeks after DPC sensitization. Treatment meaning: therapeutic diphenylcyclopropenone sensitization with weekly scalp DPC. TCRdb reanalysed the RACE reads using MiXCR and keeps one entry per CDR3 protein. Of approximately 80,000 distinct CDR3 sequences in the sample, roughly a tenth are singletons; the top ten hold over 3.5%. The material was whole blood, obtained in connection with sensitization to the hapten diphenylcyclopropenone (DPC). The receptors come from a woman aged 45 to 65 with alopecia areata. Some clones in this sample may be carry-over from other donors' samples.

A few counts support this clonotype. The V call is TRBV5-1, the J call TRBJ2-7; 9 nucleotides line up with TRBD2. The CDR3 loop spans 16 amino acids. Losses at the gene ends were 0 bases for V and 2 bases for J; bases not matched to a gene: 6. Germline V gene lookup returns CDR1 SGHRS and CDR2 YFSETQ. CDR3 sequence reads: CASSLAASGATYEQYF. CDR3 bases: TGCGCCAGCAGCTTGGCCGCTAGCGGGGCTACCTACGAGCAGTACTTC.

Ten or more counts support this clonotype. The gene calls are TRBV12-3 or TRBV12-4 and TRBJ2-7; TRBD2 might be the D (7 bases). With 3 bases removed from V and 6 bases from J, the gap between germline ends came to 15 bases. This CDR3 region has 14 residues. The CDR3 nucleotides read TGTGCCAGCAGTTTGAACGCGGGGGCGGGCGAGCAGTACTTC. This sequence encodes CASSLNAGAGEQYF.

This clonotype was seen many times. The V gene is TRBV11-3, the J gene TRBJ1-6; tentative D call: TRBD1 (5 bases). CDR3 length: 16 amino acids. Germline CDR1 reads SGHNT; CDR2 reads YENEEA. Trimming took off 5 bases at V and 4 bases at J, with 15 bases between the two ends. In nucleotides, the CDR3 is TGTGCCAGCAGCCGGAGGGGTTTGGGGTATAATTCACCCCTCCACTTT. The encoded protein is CASSRRGLGYNSPLHF.

This clonotype was recorded at least ten times. The chain uses TRBV18 and TRBJ1-5; D remains unclear. The germline gives CDR1 KGHSH, CDR2 LQKENI. Trimming took off 4 bases at V and 3 bases at J, with 10 bases between the two ends. This CDR3 spans 14 amino acids. The CDR3 nucleotides are TGTGCCAGCTCACGCGACAAGAACAATCAGCCCCAGCATTTT. Translation: CASSRDKNNQPQHF.

The chain carries TRBV15 and TRBJ2-7; no clear D. Per the germline V gene, CDR1 is LNHNV and CDR2 is YYDKDF (reference sequence). The CDR3 extends over 14 amino acids. The V gene lost 0 bases and the J gene lost 2 bases, with 8 bases spanning the gap. CDR3 protein: CATSREIATYEQYF. Here the CDR3 DNA reads TGTGCCACCAGCAGAGAAATCGCAACCTACGAGCAGTACTTC.

The CDR3: CASSLGRGSPEAFF. In nucleotides, the CDR3 is TGTGCCAGCTCCCTCGGGAGGGGGTCCCCTGAAGCTTTCTTT. This rearrangement joins TRBV18 to TRBJ1-1; D perhaps matches TRBD1 (6 bases). The ends were cut back, 6 bases at V and 6 bases at J, with 17 bases in the middle. The CDR3 consists of 14 residues. The germline V gene encodes CDR1 KGHSH and CDR2 LQKENI.

This clonotype was found many times. The rearrangement uses TRBV7-8 and TRBJ1-6; no clear D. CDR3 length: 18 amino acids. Germline CDR1 and CDR2: SGHVS and FQNEAQ. V lost 0 bases, J lost 0 bases, and 12 bases lay in between. The chain's CDR3 is CASSLAETASSYNSPLHF. The CDR3 bases are TGTGCCAGCAGCTTAGCGGAGACCGCGAGCTCCTATAATTCACCCCTCCACTTT. The variable domain in full, with the rest retrieved from reference TRBV7-8 and TRBJ1-6, is GAGVSQSPRYKVAKRGQDVALRCDPISGHVSLFWYQQALGQGPEFLTYFQNEAQLDKSGLPSDRFFAERPEGSVSTLKIQRTQQEDSAVYLCASSLAETASSYNSPLHFGNGTRLTVT.

This clonotype came up a few times. The V gene is TRBV9, the J gene TRBJ2-3; 10 bases map to TRBD2. V lost 5 bases and J lost 5; bases outside the gene matches: 11. Looked up from germline, CDR1 is SGDLS and CDR2 is YYNGEE. The CDR3 is 16 residues long. The CDR3 loop reads CASRGLLAGMGDTQYF. In DNA, the CDR3 is TGTGCCAGCAGGGGACTACTAGCGGGAATGGGAGATACGCAGTATTTT.

Ten or more counts support this clonotype. The J gene is TRBJ2-3, the V gene TRBV13; no definite D call. The V gene lost 5 bases and the J gene lost 1 base, with 10 bases spanning the gap. Per the germline V gene, CDR1 is PRHDT and CDR2 is FYEKMQ (reference sequence). This CDR3 has 14 amino acids. The CDR3 sequence is CASSPREGTDTQYF. The CDR3 DNA follows: TGTGCCAGCAGCCCCCGCGAGGGCACAGATACGCAGTATTTT.

This rearrangement joins TRBV28 to TRBJ2-7, with D hard to call. The V gene lost 2 bases and the J gene lost 4 bases, with 9 bases spanning the gap. Germline CDR1 reads MDHEN; CDR2 reads SYDVKM. The CDR3 runs to 13 residues. DNA of the CDR3: TGTGCCAGCAGTTTACGCGACCTTTACGAGCAGTACTTC. Protein product: CASSLRDLYEQYF. The variable domain in full, completed from reference TRBV28 and TRBJ2-7, reads DVKVTQSSRYLVKRTGEKVFLECVQDMDHENMFWYRQDPGLGLRLIYFSYDVKMKEKGDIPEGYSVSREKKERFSLILESASTNQTSMYLCASSLRDLYEQYFGPGTRLTVT.

This clonotype was recorded many times. This chain connects TRBV12-3 or TRBV12-4 to TRBJ2-3; D perhaps matches TRBD2 (6 bases). The CDR3 length is 16 residues. V shed 6 bases and J shed 1 base, with 17 bases lying between them. The CDR3: CASSASRAGGTDTQYF. The CDR3 DNA reads TGTGCCAGCAGCGCGAGCCGAGCGGGCGGCACAGATACGCAGTATTTT.

This clonotype occurred many times. This chain uses TRBV4-2 with TRBJ2-7; D is uncertain. CDR1 and CDR2 from the germline V gene are LGHNA and YNFKEQ. V lost 0 bases, J lost 5 bases, and 11 bases lay in between. CDR3 length equals 14 residues. The CDR3 bases are TGTGCCAGCAGCCAAGAAATGAGGCAGAACGAGCAGTACTTC. Translation gives CASSQEMRQNEQYF.

This clonotype was picked up many times. The chain uses TRBV20-1 and TRBJ2-3; 9 nucleotides agree with TRBD1. Germline CDR1 and CDR2: DFQATT and SNEGSKA (reference sequence). The CDR3 is made up of 13 amino acids. Trimming removed 5 bases from V and 6 bases from J; junction bases left unmatched: 6. The CDR3 sequence is CSAPQGAGDTQYF. The CDR3 DNA follows: TGCAGTGCTCCACAGGGGGCGGGGGATACGCAGTATTTT.